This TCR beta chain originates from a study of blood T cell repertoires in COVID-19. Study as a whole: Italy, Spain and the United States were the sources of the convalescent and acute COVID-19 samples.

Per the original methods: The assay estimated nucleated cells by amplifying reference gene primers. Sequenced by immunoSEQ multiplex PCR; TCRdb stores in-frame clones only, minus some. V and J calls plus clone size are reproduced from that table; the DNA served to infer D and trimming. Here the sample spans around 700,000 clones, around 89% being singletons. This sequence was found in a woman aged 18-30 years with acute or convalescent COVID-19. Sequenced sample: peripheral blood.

CDR3: CASSVELRGVTGELFF. The CDR3 region has the DNA TGTGCCAGCAGCGTAGAATTGCGGGGAGTCACCGGGGAGCTGTTTTTT. The genes are TRBV9 and TRBJ2-2, with TRBD2 as a possible D gene (6 bases). CDR3 length equals 16 residues. CDR1 and CDR2 (germline): SGDLS, YYNGEE. V was cut by 0 bases and J by 4 bases, with 13 bases left in between. Full variable domain (remainder filled in from reference TRBV9 and TRBJ2-2): DSGVTQTPKHLITATGQRVTLRCSPRSGDLSVYWYQQSLDQGLQFLIQYYNGEERAKGNILERFSAQQFPDLHSELNLSSLELGDSALYFCASSVELRGVTGELFFGEGSRLTVL.